The 9 T cell receptor beta chains below all came from one sample that was sequenced in a study of identifying expanded T cells in peripheral blood (dated by TCRdb to about 2019). Library preparation employed the immunoSEQ multiplex PCR assay. What TCRdb holds here is the immuneACCESS table cut down to in-frame rearrangements. Part of the clones is not present; checked against another copy, under half of the missing clones reflect an unresolved V gene, and the others are unexplained. The sample has around 130,000 clones on record, less than 90% of them singletons. In total, the top ten clones hold 7.5% to 9% of the sample. The specimen was blood. These receptor sequences come from a person aged 18 to 75 in good health.

The sample holds one count of this clone. The chain carries TRBV7-9 and TRBJ2-2; D gene unclear. V was cut by 5 bases and J by 7 bases, with 20 bases left in between. This CDR3 contains 16 residues. CDR1 is SEHNR, CDR2 FQNEAQ, per germline (reference sequence). In DNA, the CDR3 is TGTGCCAGCAGCCACTTCAGAGAAGGGTTCGGCGGGGAGCTGTTTTTT. This sequence encodes CASSHFREGFGGELFF.

The table lists this clone with a count of one. The chain carries TRBV7-2 and TRBJ2-7; D is perhaps TRBD2 (5 bases). CDR3 length: 14 amino acids. Deletions cut 7 bases from V and 1 base from J, with 14 bases between. Looked up from germline, CDR1 is SGHTA and CDR2 is FQGNSA. In DNA form, the CDR3 reads TGTGCCAGCACCCCCGGGGTCGGTTCCTACGAGCAGTACTTC. Its protein product is CASTPGVGSYEQYF.

The chain couples TRBV6-6 to TRBJ2-5; 13 bases map to TRBD2. Germline-derived CDR1 and CDR2 are MNHNY and SVGAGI (reference sequence). This CDR3 region has 14 residues. The V gene end was trimmed by 6 bases and the J gene end by 7 bases; junction bases not matched to a gene: 5. The CDR3 region is CASRGTSGDATQYF. The CDR3 DNA reads as TGTGCCAGCAGGGGGACTAGCGGGGATGCGACCCAGTACTTC.

The chain joins TRBV19 to TRBJ1-5; a possible D gene is TRBD1 (5 bases). This CDR3 has 20 residues. In germline, CDR1 is LNHDA, CDR2 SQIVND (reference sequence). V was shortened by 3 bases and J by 0 bases, with 24 bases between the two germline ends. DNA for the CDR3: TGTGCCAGTAGTATTACTGGGGACCTAAGCTTCCTCTATAGCAATCAGCCCCAGCATTTT. Its translation: CASSITGDLSFLYSNQPQHF.

The V gene is TRBV2, the J gene TRBJ1-5; 8 nucleotides align to TRBD1. Trimming took 6 bases from V and 5 from J; bases not matched to a gene: 6. Germline assignment: CDR1 SNHLY and CDR2 FYNNEI. The CDR3 spans 14 residues. The DNA for the CDR3 is TGTGCCAGCAGATACCAGGGGGCGGATCAGCCCCAGCATTTT. Translated, it gives CASRYQGADQPQHF.

The chain employs TRBV27 and TRBJ2-5; 9 bases fit TRBD2. Losses at the gene ends were 6 bases for V and 5 bases for J; bases not matched to a gene: 10. The CDR3 has 15 residues. Germline V lookup: CDR1 MNHEY, CDR2 SMNVEV (reference sequence). This CDR3 is CASSHRSGSGETQYF. The CDR3 DNA reads TGTGCCAGCAGCCACCGTAGCGGGAGTGGGGAGACCCAGTACTTC.

V usage is TRBV18 and J usage is TRBJ1-3, with D possibly being TRBD1 (5 bases). This CDR3 contains 17 residues. Germline CDR1 reads KGHSH; CDR2 reads LQKENI. Between the trimmed V and J ends, which lost 1 base and 4 bases, there was a span of 17 bases. The CDR3 DNA follows: TGTGCCAGCTCACCACTGTCGGATCAGGGTGCGGGAAACACCATATATTTT. This translates into CASSPLSDQGAGNTIYF.

The chain couples TRBV7-9 to TRBJ1-4; tentative D call: TRBD1 (5 bases). The V end was cut by 7 bases, the J end by 0 bases, with 9 bases between. CDR1 SEHNR and CDR2 FQNEAQ come from the germline V gene (reference sequence). There are 14 residues in the CDR3. The CDR3: CASTEGATNEKLFF. CDR3 nucleotides: TGTGCCAGCACCGAAGGGGCAACTAATGAAAAACTGTTTTTT.

The chain employs TRBV5-1 and TRBJ1-2, with a weak D call TRBD1 (6 bases). Germline CDR1 and CDR2: SGHRS and YFSETQ. This CDR3 has 19 amino acids. V was trimmed by 3 bases and J by 6 bases, leaving 30 bases between them. The CDR3 spells CASSSRGPGQTFYGDGYTF. The DNA for the CDR3 is TGCGCCAGCAGCTCACGGGGGCCGGGACAAACCTTCTACGGGGATGGCTACACCTTC.